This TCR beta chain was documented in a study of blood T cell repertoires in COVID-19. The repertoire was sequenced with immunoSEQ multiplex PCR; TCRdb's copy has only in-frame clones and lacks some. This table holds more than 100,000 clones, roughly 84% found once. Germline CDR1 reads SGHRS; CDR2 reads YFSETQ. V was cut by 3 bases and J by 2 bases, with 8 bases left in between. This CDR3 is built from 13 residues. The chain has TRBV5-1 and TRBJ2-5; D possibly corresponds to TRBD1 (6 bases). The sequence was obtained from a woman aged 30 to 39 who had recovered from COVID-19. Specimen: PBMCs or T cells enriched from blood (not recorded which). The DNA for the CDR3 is TGCGCCAGCAGCTCGGGACATCAAGAGACCCAGTACTTC. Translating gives CASSSGHQETQYF.